This T cell receptor beta chain was sequenced in a study of tumor-infiltrating lymphocytes in primary liver carcinoma. Study background: Recorded tumor stage was T1-T3 N0M0, with diameters of roughly 4.2 to 11 cm. Study-wide findings and caveats: It was tumor-adjacent and tumor-blood pairs that overlapped less than tumor region pairs did.

This clonotype was counted at least ten times. The target antigen is unknown. A primer in the constant region served to generate TCR beta cDNA from around 500 ng of total RNA. Construction of TCR beta libraries relied on three successive nested multiplex PCR rounds employing slightly modified ARM-PCR. The two initial PCR rounds, nine to eleven cycles each, used TRBV1-TRBV30 forward and C-beta reverse primers. TCRdb re-called the multiplex PCR reads through MiXCR, storing one row per CDR3 protein. The top ten clones hold roughly 29% of a sample with under 50,000 distinct CDR3 sequences, less than 75% of them seen once. V gave up 0 bases and J gave up 4 bases; unmatched junction bases: 13. Germline CDR1 is SGHRS and CDR2 is YFSETQ. The CDR3 has 19 amino acids. The study co-extracted DNA and RNA from around 18-30 mg of unsorted bulk tissue. The study sampled five separate regions from each tumor.

The clonotype was recovered from a middle-aged man with primary liver carcinoma and hepatitis B virus infection. Source material: liver tumor tissue from sampling region 5. The subset: tumor region T5, tumor centre. The gene calls are TRBV5-1 and TRBJ2-1, with 10 bases identical to TRBD2. The CDR3 region has the DNA TGCGCCAGCAGCTTGGAGGCTAGCGGGGGAGGAGCTCTTTACAATGAGCAGTTCTTC. It is translated as CASSLEASGGGALYNEQFF. Filled out from reference TRBV5-1 and TRBJ2-1, the complete variable domain reads KAGVTQTPRYLIKTRGQQVTLSCSPISGHRSVSWYQQTPGQGLQFLFEYFSETQRNKGNFPGRFSGRQFSNSRSEMNVSTLELGDSALYLCASSLEASGGGALYNEQFFGPGTRLTVL.